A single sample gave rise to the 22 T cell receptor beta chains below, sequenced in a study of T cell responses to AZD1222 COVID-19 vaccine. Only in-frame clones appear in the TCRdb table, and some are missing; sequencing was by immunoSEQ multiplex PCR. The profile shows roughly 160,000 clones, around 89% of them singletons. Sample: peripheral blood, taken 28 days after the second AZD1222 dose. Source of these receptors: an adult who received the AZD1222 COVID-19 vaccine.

The DNA for the CDR3 is TGTGCCAGCAAGATTGGGGACAGTTCAAACTATGGCTACACCTTC. It codes for CASKIGDSSNYGYTF. The chain couples TRBV6-5 to TRBJ1-2, with 7 bases identical to TRBD1. V was pared by 7 bases and J by 2 bases, with 10 bases of the junction left unmatched. Germline-derived CDR1 and CDR2 are MNHEY and SVGAGI. This CDR3 has 15 residues.

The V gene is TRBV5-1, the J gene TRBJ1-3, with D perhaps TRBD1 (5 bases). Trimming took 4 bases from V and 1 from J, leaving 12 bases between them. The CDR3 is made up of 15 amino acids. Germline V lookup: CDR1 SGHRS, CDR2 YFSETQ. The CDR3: CASSLAGGSGNTIYF. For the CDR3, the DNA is TGCGCCAGCAGCCTCGCCGGGGGGTCTGGAAACACCATATATTTT.

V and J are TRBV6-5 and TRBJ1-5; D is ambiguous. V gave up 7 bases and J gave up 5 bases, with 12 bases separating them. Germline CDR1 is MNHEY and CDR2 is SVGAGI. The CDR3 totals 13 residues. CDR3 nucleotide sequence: TGTGCCAGCACCTCCTTGGGAGATCAGCCCCAGCATTTT. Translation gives CASTSLGDQPQHF.

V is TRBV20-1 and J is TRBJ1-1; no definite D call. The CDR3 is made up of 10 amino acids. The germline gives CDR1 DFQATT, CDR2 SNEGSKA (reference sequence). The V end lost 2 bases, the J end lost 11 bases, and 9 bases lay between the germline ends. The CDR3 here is CSARNFGAFF. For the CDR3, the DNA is TGCAGTGCTAGAAATTTCGGGGCTTTCTTT.

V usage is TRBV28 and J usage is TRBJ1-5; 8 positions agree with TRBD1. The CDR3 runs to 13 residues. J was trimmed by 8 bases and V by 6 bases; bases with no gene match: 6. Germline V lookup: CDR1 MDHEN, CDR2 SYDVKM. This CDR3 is CASRRQGIEPQHF. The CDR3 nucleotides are TGTGCCAGCAGGAGACAGGGGATAGAGCCCCAGCATTTT.

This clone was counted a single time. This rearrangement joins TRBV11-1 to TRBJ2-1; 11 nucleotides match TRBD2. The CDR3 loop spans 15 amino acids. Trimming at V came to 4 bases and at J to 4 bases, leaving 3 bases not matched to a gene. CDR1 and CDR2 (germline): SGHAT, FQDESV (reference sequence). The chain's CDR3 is CASSYLAGGYNEQFF. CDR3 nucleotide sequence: TGTGCCAGCAGCTACCTAGCGGGGGGTTACAATGAGCAGTTCTTC.

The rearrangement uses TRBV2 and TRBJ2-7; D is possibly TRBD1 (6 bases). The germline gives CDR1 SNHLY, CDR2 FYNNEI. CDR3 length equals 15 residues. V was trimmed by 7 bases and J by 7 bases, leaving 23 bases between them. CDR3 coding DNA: TGTGCCAGCATTCCCCAGGGGACCCGGTCGGGGGAGCAGTACTTC. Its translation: CASIPQGTRSGEQYF.

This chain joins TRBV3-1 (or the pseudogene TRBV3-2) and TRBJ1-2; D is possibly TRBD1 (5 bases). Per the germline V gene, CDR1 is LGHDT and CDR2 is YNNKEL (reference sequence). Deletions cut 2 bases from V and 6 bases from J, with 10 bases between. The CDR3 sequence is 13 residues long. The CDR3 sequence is CASSQRGLNGYTF. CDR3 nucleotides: TGTGCCAGCAGCCAACGGGGCTTGAATGGCTACACCTTC.

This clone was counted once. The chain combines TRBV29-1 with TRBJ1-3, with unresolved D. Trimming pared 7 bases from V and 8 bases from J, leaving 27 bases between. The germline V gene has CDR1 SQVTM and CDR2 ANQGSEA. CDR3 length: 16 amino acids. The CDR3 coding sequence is TGCAGCGCTTGGGGTGTGGGTGGCCCAAGTAAGGACACCATATATTTT. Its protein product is CSAWGVGGPSKDTIYF.

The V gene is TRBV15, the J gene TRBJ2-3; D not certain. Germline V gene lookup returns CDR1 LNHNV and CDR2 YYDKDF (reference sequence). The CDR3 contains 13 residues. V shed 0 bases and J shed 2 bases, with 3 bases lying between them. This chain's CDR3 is CATSRDHTDTQYF. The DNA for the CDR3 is TGTGCCACCAGCAGAGATCACACAGATACGCAGTATTTT. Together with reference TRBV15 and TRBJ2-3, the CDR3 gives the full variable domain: DAMVIQNPRYQVTQFGKPVTLSCSQTLNHNVMYWYQQKSSQAPKLLFHYYDKDFNNEADTPDNFQSRRPNTSFCFLDIRSPGLGDTAMYLCATSRDHTDTQYFGPGTRLTVL.

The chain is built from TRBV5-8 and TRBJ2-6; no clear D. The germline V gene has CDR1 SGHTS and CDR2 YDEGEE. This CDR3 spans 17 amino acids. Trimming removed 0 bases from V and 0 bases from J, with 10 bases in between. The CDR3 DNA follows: TGTGCCAGCAGCTTGGCCGTAGAGAGCTCTGGGGCCAACGTCCTGACTTTC. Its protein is CASSLAVESSGANVLTF.

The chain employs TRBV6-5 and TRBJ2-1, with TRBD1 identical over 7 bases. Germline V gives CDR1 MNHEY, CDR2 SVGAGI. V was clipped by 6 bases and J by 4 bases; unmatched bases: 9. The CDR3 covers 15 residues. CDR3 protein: CASRSAGTAYNEQFF. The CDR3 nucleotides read TGTGCCAGCAGGAGCGCCGGGACAGCGTACAATGAGCAGTTCTTC.

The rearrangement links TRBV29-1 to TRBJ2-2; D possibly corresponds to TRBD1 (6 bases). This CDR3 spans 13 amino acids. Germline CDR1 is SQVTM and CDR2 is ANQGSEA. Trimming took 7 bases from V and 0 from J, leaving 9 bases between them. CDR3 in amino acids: CSGDNTNTGELFF. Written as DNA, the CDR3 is TGCAGCGGGGACAATACGAACACCGGGGAGCTGTTTTTT.

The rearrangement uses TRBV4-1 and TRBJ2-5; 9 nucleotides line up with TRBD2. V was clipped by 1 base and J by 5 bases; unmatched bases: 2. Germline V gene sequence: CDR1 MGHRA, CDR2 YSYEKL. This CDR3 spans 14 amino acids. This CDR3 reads CASSQGGGAETQYF. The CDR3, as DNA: TGCGCCAGCAGCCAAGGCGGGGGGGCCGAGACCCAGTACTTC.

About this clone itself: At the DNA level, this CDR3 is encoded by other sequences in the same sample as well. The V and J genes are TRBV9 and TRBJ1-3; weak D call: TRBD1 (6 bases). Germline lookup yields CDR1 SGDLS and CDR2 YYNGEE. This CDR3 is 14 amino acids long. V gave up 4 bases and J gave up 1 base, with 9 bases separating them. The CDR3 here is CASSPTGSGNTIYF. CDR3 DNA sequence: TGTGCCAGCAGCCCAACAGGGTCTGGAAACACCATATATTTT.

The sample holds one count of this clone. The CDR3, as DNA: TGTGCCAGCAGTTCCCTTAGGGGGCCCGCCGGGGGTAACTATGGCTACACCTTC. It yields the protein CASSSLRGPAGGNYGYTF. The chain employs TRBV28 and TRBJ1-2; 7 nucleotides match TRBD1. The germline V gene encodes CDR1 MDHEN and CDR2 SYDVKM. Trimming took 4 bases from V and 1 from J; bases not matched to a gene: 15. This CDR3 region has 18 residues.

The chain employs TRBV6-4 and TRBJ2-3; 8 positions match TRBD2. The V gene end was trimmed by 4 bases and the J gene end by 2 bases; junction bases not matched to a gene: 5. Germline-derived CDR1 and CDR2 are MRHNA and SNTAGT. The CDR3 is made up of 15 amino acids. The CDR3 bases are TGTGCCAGCAGTGGGAATAGCGGGGACACAGATACGCAGTATTTT. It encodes CASSGNSGDTDTQYF.

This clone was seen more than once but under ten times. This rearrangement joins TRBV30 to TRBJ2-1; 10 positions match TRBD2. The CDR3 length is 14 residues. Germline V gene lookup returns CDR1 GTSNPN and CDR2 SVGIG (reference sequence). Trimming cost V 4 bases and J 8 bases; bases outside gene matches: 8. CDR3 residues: CAWKLSGGAHEQFF. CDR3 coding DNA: TGTGCCTGGAAACTAAGCGGGGGGGCACATGAGCAGTTCTTC.

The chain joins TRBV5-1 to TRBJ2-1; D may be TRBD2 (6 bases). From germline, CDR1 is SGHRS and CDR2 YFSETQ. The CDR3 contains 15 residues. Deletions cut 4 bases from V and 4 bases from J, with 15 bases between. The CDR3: CASSATSRSYNEQFF. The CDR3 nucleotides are TGCGCCAGCAGCGCCACTAGCCGAAGTTACAATGAGCAGTTCTTC.

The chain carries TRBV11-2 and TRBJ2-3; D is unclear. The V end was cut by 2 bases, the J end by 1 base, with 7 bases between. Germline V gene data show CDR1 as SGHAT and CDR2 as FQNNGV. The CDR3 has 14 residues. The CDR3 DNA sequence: TGTGCCAGCAGCTTACGACCGGGCACAGATACGCAGTATTTT. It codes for CASSLRPGTDTQYF.

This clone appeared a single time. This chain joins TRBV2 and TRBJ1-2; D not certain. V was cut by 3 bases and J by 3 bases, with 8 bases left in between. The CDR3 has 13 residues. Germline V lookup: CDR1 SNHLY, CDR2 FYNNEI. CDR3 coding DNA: TGTGCCAGCAGTGAGGACCGGTACTATGGCTACACCTTC. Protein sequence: CASSEDRYYGYTF.

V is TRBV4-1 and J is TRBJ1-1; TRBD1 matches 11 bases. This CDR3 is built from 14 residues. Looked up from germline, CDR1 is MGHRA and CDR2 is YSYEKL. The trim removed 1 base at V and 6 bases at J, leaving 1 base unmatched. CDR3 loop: CASSQGGQGAEAFF. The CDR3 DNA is TGCGCCAGCAGCCAAGGGGGACAGGGGGCTGAAGCTTTCTTT.